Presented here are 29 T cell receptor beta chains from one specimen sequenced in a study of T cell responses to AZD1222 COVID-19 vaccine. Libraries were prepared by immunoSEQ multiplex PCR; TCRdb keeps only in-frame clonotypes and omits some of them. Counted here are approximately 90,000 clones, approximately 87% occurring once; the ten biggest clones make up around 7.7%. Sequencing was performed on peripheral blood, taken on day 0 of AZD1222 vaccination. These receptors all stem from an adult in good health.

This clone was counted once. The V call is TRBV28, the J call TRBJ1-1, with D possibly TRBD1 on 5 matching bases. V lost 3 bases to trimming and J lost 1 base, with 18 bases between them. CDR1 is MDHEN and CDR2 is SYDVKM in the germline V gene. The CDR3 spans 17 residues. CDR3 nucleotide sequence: TGTGCCAGCAGTTTCTTGGCAGGGTTAATTCGGAACACTGAAGCTTTCTTT. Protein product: CASSFLAGLIRNTEAFF.

CDR3 DNA sequence: TGCGCCAGCAGCTTAGGTGGCGCGAACACTGAAGCTTTCTTT. It translates to CASSLGGANTEAFF. The chain employs TRBV5-1 and TRBJ1-1; D is uncertain. V was cut by 2 bases and J by 1 base, with 9 bases left in between. CDR1 is SGHRS and CDR2 is YFSETQ in the germline V gene. The CDR3 covers 14 residues.

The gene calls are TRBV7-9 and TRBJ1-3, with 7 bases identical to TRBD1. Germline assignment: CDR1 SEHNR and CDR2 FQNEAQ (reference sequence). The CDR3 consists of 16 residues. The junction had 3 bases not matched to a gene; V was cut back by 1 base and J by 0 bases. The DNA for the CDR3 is TGTGCCAGCAGCTTAGACCGGACAGGCTCTGGAAACACCATATATTTT. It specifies CASSLDRTGSGNTIYF.

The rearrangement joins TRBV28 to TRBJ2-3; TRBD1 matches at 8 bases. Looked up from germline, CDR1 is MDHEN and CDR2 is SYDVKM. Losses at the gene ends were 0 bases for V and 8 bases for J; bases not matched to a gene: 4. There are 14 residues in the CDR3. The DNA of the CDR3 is TGTGCCAGCAGTTTATGGGACAGGGTGGGTACGCAGTATTTT. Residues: CASSLWDRVGTQYF.

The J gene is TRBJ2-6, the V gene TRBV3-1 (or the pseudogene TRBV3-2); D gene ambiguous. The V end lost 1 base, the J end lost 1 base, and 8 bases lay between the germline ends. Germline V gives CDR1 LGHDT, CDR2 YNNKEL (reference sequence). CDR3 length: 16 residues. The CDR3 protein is CASSQAVYSGANVLTF. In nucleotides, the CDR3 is TGTGCCAGCAGCCAAGCTGTCTATTCTGGGGCCAACGTCCTGACTTTC.

The CDR3 DNA reads TGTGCCAGCAGCTTGCCCACACAGGGGGATCGTTCACCCCTCCACTTT. As protein: CASSLPTQGDRSPLHF. The chain joins TRBV5-4 to TRBJ1-6; 8 bases agree with TRBD1. V lost 1 base to trimming and J lost 9 bases; unmatched junction nucleotides: 9. The CDR3 has 16 residues. Germline assignment: CDR1 SGHNT and CDR2 YYREEE (reference sequence).

In nucleotides, the CDR3 is TGTGCCAGTAGTTCTAGACGGGGCAATCAGCCCCAGCATTTT. This sequence encodes CASSSRRGNQPQHF. The chain is built from TRBV19 and TRBJ1-5; D is unresolved. The CDR3 has 14 residues. The V gene's germline CDR1 is LNHDA and CDR2 SQIVND (reference sequence). Trimming removed 5 bases at V and 2 bases at J, with 10 bases between.

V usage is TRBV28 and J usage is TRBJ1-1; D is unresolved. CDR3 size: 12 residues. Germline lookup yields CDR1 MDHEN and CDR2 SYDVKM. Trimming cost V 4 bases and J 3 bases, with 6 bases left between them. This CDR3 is CASSWRYTEAFF. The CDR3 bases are TGTGCCAGCAGTTGGAGATACACTGAAGCTTTCTTT. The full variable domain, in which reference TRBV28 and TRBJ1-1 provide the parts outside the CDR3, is DVKVTQSSRYLVKRTGEKVFLECVQDMDHENMFWYRQDPGLGLRLIYFSYDVKMKEKGDIPEGYSVSREKKERFSLILESASTNQTSMYLCASSWRYTEAFFGQGTRLTVV.

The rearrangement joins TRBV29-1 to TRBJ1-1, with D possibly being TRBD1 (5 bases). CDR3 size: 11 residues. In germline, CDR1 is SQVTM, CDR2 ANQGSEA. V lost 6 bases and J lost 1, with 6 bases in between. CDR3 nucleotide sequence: TGCAGCGTAGGACAGAACACTGAAGCTTTCTTT. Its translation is CSVGQNTEAFF.

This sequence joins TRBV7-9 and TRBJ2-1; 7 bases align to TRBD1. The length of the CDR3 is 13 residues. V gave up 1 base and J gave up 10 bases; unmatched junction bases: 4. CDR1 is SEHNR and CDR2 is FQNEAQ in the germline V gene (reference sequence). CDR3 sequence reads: CASSLEARGEQFF. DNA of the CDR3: TGTGCCAGCAGCTTAGAGGCCAGGGGGGAGCAGTTCTTC. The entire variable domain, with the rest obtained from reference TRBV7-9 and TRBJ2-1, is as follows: DTGVSQNPRHKITKRGQNVTFRCDPISEHNRLYWYRQTLGQGPEFLTYFQNEAQLEKSRLLSDRFSAERPKGSFSTLEIQRTEQGDSAMYLCASSLEARGEQFFGPGTRLTVL.

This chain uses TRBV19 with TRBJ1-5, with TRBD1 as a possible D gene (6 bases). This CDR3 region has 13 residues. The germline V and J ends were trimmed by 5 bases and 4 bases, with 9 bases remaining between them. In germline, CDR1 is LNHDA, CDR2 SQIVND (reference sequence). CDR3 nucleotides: TGTGCCAGTAGTCCAGGGGAAAATCAGCCCCAGCATTTT. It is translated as CASSPGENQPQHF.

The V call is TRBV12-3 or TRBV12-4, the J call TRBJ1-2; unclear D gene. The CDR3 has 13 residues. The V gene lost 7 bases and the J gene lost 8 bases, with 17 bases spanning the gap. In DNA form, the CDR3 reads TGTGCCAGCACCCCCGACGGAGGGAACGGCTACACCTTC. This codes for CASTPDGGNGYTF.

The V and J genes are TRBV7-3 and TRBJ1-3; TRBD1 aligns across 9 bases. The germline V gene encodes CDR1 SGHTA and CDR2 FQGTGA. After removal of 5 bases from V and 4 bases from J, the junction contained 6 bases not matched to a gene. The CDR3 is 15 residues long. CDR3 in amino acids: CASSPGQGGGNTIYF. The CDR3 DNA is TGTGCCAGCAGCCCGGGACAGGGCGGAGGAAACACCATATATTTT. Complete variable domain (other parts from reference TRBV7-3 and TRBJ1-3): GAGVSQTPSNKVTEKGKYVELRCDPISGHTALYWYRQSLGQGPEFLIYFQGTGAADDSGLPNDRFFAVRPEGSVSTLKIQRTERGDSAVYLCASSPGQGGGNTIYFGEGSWLTVV.

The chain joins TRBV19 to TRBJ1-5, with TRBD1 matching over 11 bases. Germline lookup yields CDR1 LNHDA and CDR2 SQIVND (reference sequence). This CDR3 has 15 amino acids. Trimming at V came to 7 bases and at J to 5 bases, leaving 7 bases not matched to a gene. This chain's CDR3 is CASKGTGGDYQPQHF. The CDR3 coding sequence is TGTGCCAGTAAGGGGACAGGGGGTGATTATCAGCCCCAGCATTTT. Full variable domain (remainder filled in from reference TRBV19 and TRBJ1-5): DGGITQSPKYLFRKEGQNVTLSCEQNLNHDAMYWYRQDPGQGLRLIYYSQIVNDFQKGDIAEGYSVSREKKESFPLTVTSAQKNPTAFYLCASKGTGGDYQPQHFGDGTRLSIL.

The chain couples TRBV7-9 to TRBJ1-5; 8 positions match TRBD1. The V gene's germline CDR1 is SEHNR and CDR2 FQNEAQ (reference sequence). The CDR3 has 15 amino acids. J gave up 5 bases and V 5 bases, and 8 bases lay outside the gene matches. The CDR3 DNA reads TGTGCCAGCAGCCCCGGACAGGGAGGATATCAGCCCCAGCATTTT. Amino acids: CASSPGQGGYQPQHF.

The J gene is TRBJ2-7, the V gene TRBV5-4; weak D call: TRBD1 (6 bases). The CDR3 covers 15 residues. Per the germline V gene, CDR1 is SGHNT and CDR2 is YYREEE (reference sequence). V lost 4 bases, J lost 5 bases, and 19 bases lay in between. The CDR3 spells CASSPTGTKGDEQYF. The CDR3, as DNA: TGTGCCAGCAGCCCTACCGGGACAAAAGGCGACGAGCAGTACTTC.

CDR3 amino acids: CSASPAGGGDNQPQHF. The CDR3 DNA sequence: TGCAGTGCTAGTCCCGCTGGAGGAGGGGACAATCAGCCCCAGCATTTT. The chain is built from TRBV20-1 and TRBJ1-5; tentatively, D is TRBD1 (5 bases). Germline values: CDR1 DFQATT, CDR2 SNEGSKA (reference sequence). Trimming pared 3 bases from V and 3 bases from J, leaving 18 bases between. This CDR3 region has 16 residues.

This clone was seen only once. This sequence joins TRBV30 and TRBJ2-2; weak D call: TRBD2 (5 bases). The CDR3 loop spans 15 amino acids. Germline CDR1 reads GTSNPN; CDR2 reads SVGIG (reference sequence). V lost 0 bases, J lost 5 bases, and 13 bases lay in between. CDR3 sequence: CAWSVPGVNTGELFF. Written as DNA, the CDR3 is TGTGCCTGGAGTGTACCCGGGGTGAATACCGGGGAGCTGTTTTTT. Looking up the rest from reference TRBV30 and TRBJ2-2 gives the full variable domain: SQTIHQWPATLVQPVGSPLSLECTVEGTSNPNLYWYRQAAGRGLQLLFYSVGIGQISSEVPQNLSASRPQDRQFILSSKKLLLSDSGFYLCAWSVPGVNTGELFFGEGSRLTVL.

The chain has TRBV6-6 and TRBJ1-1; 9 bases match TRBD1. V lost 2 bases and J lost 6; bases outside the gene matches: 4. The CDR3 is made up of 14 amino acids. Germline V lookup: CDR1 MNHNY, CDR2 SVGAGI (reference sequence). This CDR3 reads CASSYMTGGAEAFF. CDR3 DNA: TGTGCCAGCAGTTACATGACAGGGGGGGCTGAAGCTTTCTTT.

In DNA, the CDR3 is TGCAGCGTGACTCGGGACAGGGACTACACCTTC. Translated, it gives CSVTRDRDYTF. The V call is TRBV29-1, the J call TRBJ1-2; TRBD1 matches 9 bases. The ends lost 6 bases at V and 10 bases at J; junction bases unmatched: 6. Germline assignment: CDR1 SQVTM and CDR2 ANQGSEA. This CDR3 has 11 residues. The variable domain in full, completed from reference TRBV29-1 and TRBJ1-2, reads SAVISQKPSRDICQRGTSLTIQCQVDSQVTMMFWYRQQPGQSLTLIATANQGSEATYESGFVIDKFPISRPNLTFSTLTVSNMSPEDSSIYLCSVTRDRDYTFGSGTRLTVV.

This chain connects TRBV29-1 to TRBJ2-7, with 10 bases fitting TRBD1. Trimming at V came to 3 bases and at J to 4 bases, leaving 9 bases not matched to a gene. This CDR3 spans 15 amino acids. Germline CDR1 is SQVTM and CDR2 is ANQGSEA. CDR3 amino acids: CSVDARQGAAYEQYF. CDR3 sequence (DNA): TGCAGCGTTGACGCTAGACAGGGGGCGGCTTACGAGCAGTACTTC.

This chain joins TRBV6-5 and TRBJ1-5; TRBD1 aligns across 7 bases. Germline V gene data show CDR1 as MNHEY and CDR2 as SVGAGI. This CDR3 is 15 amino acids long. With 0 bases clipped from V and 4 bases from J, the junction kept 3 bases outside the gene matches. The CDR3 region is CASSYSGDRNQPQHF. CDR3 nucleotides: TGTGCCAGCAGTTACTCGGGGGACAGAAATCAGCCCCAGCATTTT.

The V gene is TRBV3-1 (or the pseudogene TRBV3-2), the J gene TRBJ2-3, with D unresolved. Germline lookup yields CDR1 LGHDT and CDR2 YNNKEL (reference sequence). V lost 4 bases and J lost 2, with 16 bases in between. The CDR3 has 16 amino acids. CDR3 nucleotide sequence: TGTGCCAGCAGCCCCGGGTTGGGCGGTTACACAGATACGCAGTATTTT. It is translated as CASSPGLGGYTDTQYF.

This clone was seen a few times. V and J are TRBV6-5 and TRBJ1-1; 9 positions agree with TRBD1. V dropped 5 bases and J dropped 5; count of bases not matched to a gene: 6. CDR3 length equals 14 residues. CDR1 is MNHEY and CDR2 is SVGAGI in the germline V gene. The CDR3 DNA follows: TGTGCCAGCAGTCCACAGGGGGCGGTGACTGAAGCTTTCTTT. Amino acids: CASSPQGAVTEAFF.

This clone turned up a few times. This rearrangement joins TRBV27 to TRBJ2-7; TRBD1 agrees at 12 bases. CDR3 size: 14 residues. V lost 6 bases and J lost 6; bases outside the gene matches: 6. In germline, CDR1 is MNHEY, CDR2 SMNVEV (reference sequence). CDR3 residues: CASRPGQGASEQYF. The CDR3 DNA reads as TGTGCCAGCAGACCGGGACAGGGGGCTTCCGAGCAGTACTTC.

In nucleotides, the CDR3 is TGCGCCAGCAGCTTGGGGACAGCTGAAAATTCACCCCTCCACTTT. It specifies CASSLGTAENSPLHF. The genes are TRBV5-1 and TRBJ1-6; tentative D call: TRBD1 (6 bases). Germline V lookup: CDR1 SGHRS, CDR2 YFSETQ. The CDR3 length is 15 residues. V was clipped by 0 bases and J by 7 bases, with 11 bases between them.

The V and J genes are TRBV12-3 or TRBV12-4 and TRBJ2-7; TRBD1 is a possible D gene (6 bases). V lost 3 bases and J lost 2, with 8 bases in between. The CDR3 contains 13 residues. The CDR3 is CASSFGQTYEQYF. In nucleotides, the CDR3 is TGTGCCAGCAGTTTTGGACAGACCTACGAGCAGTACTTC.

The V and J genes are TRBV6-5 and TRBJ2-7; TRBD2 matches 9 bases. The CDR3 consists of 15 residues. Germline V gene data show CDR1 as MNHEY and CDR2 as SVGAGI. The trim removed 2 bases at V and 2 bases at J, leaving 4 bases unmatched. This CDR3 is CASSYQLAGAYEQYF. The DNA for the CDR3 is TGTGCCAGCAGTTACCAGTTAGCGGGGGCCTACGAGCAGTACTTC.

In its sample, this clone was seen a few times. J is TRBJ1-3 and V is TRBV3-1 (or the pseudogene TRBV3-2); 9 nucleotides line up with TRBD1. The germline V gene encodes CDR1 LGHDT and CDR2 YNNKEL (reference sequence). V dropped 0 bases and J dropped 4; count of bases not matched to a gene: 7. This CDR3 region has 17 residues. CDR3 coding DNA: TGTGCCAGCAGCCAAGAGCGGACAGGGGCGACAGGAAACACCATATATTTT. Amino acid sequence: CASSQERTGATGNTIYF.